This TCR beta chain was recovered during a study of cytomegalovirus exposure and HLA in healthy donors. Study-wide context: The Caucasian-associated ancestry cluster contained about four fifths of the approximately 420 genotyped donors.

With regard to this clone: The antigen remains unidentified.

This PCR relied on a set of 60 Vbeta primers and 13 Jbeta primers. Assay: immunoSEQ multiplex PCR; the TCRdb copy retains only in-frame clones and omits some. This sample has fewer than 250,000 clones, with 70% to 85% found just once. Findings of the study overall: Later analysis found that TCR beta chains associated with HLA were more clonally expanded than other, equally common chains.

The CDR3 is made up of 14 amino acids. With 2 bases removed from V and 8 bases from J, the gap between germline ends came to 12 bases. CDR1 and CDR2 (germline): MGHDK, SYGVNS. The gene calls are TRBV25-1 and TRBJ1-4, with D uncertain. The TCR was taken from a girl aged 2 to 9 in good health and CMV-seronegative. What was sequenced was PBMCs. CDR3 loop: CASSEPGAREKLFF. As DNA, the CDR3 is TGTGCCAGCAGTGAACCGGGTGCGAGGGAAAAACTGTTTTTT.